The sequence of this T cell receptor (beta chain) was determined in a study of monozygotic twins with inflammatory bowel disease. As concerns this clonotype: Its antigen is not known.

Study results and limitations: IBD patients share fewer clonotypes with other people than healthy twins do, especially with disease activity.

Total RNA amounting to about 3,500 ng went into each TCR library. TCRalpha and TCRbeta cDNA went through nested PCRs of 16 and 9 cycles, two in total. TCRdb reprocessed the 5' RACE reads and keeps a single row for each CDR3 protein, giving no DNA. This table holds 350,000 to 550,000 distinct CDR3 sequences. This CDR3 spans 16 amino acids. CDR1 and CDR2 from the germline V gene are MNHEY and SMNVEV (reference sequence). V gene TRBV27 combines with J gene TRBJ1-1. Sequenced material: blood. This receptor was obtained from a human donor with ulcerative colitis or Crohn's disease, or a healthy co-twin of an affected twin (not recorded which). CDR3 residues: CASSLEGLLRTTEAFF.